This T cell receptor beta chain comes out of a study of cytomegalovirus exposure and HLA in healthy donors. At the level of the study: Genotyping showed 81% of roughly 400 donors falling in the Caucasian-associated ancestry cluster.

V lost 5 bases to trimming and J lost 7 bases, with 18 bases between them. CDR1 is SEHNR and CDR2 is FQNEAQ in the germline V gene (reference sequence). CDR3 length: 15 residues. 13 Jbeta primers and 60 Vbeta primers were used for the PCR. Data came from immunoSEQ multiplex PCR; TCRdb stores just in-frame clones and leaves some out. The sample has approximately 100,000 clones; roughly 80% are singletons. Sequenced: PBMCs. This receptor was taken from a woman in her 40s in good health and CMV-seronegative. The rearrangement uses TRBV7-9 and TRBJ1-5; D not certain. The CDR3 protein is CASSDGPGTGQPQHF. The CDR3 bases are TGTGCCAGCAGCGACGGGCCTGGAACGGGGCAGCCCCAGCATTTT.